Reported below is one T cell receptor (beta chain). Its cognate antigen is unknown. The data derive from a study of somatic mutations in cytotoxic T cells in rheumatoid arthritis. Study-level information: Blood (around 29 ml EDTA) from each patient was taken right after diagnosis, before any treatment.

Findings and limits, study-wide: Greater age accompanied higher CD8+ clonality in rheumatoid arthritis patients, a pattern that was absent in healthy controls. Exceedance of 20% of CD8+ cells by the largest CD8+ clone occurred in about an eighth of the 65 patients. Measured CD8+ T-cell clonality, a value compared between rheumatoid arthritis patients and age-matched healthy controls, did not differ significantly.

Looked up from germline, CDR1 is SNHLY and CDR2 is FYNNEI. This CDR3 region has 12 residues. The V end was cut by 8 bases, the J end by 4 bases, with 11 bases between. The method was immunoSEQ multiplex PCR; TCRdb's version includes in-frame clones alone and lacks a portion of them. Among about 16,000 clones, 65% to 85% were seen once, and the ten largest hold roughly 16%. The sample taken for sequencing was CD8+ T cells sorted from blood. The TCR was taken from an adult with rheumatoid arthritis. This chain connects TRBV2 to TRBJ1-2; D is perhaps TRBD1 (6 bases). Here the CDR3 reads CASVSGAYGYTF. CDR3 in DNA: TGTGCCAGCGTCTCGGGGGCCTATGGCTACACCTTC.